This paragraph reports one TCR beta chain. The antigen remains unidentified. This sample is part of a study of blood T cells in healthy people across ages. Primers used in a second PCR of about 6 to 12 cycles were a sample-barcoded 5' primer and a J-beta primer mix. A 12-random-nucleotide template-switch adaptor tagged each cDNA molecule. A single record per CDR3 protein comes from TCRdb applying MiXCR to the 5' RACE reads. Among over 1,500,000 distinct CDR3 sequences listed, more than 35% were seen once. Study-wide points: A strong correlation between TCR beta diversity and naive T cell percentage was seen.

Germline V gene lookup returns CDR1 SGHTA and CDR2 FQGNSA. Trimming at V came to 6 bases and at J to 5 bases, leaving 13 bases not matched to a gene. The CDR3 runs 16 residues. The sequence was obtained from a human donor in good health. The specimen was blood. The chain combines TRBV7-2 with TRBJ1-2; TRBD1 matches at 9 bases. The CDR3 region is CASRGTGTGFRYGYTF. The DNA for the CDR3 is TGTGCCAGCAGGGGAACCGGGACAGGGTTTCGGTATGGCTACACCTTC.